The T cell receptor (beta chain) under discussion was sequenced for a study of spatial heterogeneity in lung cancer (dated by TCRdb to between 2017 and 2020). The study in broad terms: The donors were fewer than 90 patients from the lung TRACERx cohort who had early-stage, untreated non-small cell lung cancer. Follow-up PBMC samples were sequenced whenever available, with a median time to follow-up of approximately two years after resection. More beta-chain than alpha-chain transcripts were consistently detected, likely reflecting higher beta-chain transcript abundance. In the raw uncorrected reads, each unique combination of TCR and UMI appeared more than ten times on average. In non-small cell lung cancer, the study quantitatively compared TCR alpha and beta repertoires across several tumor regions, matched nontumor lung, and blood. TCR repertoire features were related to nonsynonymous mutation counts determined by whole-exome sequencing of tumor tissue. At surgery, fewer than 250 tumor regions, 63 to 70 matched nontumor lung samples and some 54 PBMC samples were TCR-sequenced for both alpha and beta chains. The paper's findings and limits, for the study overall: Ubiquitous expanded tumor TCRs were detected in blood more often at tumor resection than at routine follow-up. Only 13 to 15 patients were included in comparisons of baseline and follow-up blood repertoires. Confirming at a functional level the hypothesis that regional TCRs recognize regional mutations was considered to require additional single-cell paired TCR alpha and beta sequencing.

In light of the paper, this sample's time point label describes: blood at routine non-recurrence follow-up after resection. Whole RNA extracted from tumor and nontumor lung tissue, or from cryopreserved PBMC samples, was used for TCR sequencing without cell sorting. A patient was chosen for TCR sequencing only when enough RNA was available from at least two tumor regions. The cysteine opens and the phenylalanine closes a CDR3 of 15 amino acids. Of all the DNA, just the CDR3 is kept, 45 bases in frame from base 1. V has 3 bases trimmed and J has 1 base trimmed; junction bases matching no gene number 4. The germline V gene gives CDR1 as MGHDK and CDR2 as SYGVNS. Libraries came from 5' RACE. The sequencer listed for this sample is NextSeq 500. In the TCR library protocol, a unique molecular identifier was attached to each TCR cDNA molecule so that PCR and sequencing errors could be corrected. On the authors' methods: Decombinator tools were used for TCR identification, UMI-based error correction and CDR3 extraction. Expanded TCRs were defined as those above a frequency of 2 per 1,000, corresponding to the top 1% of the tumor frequency distribution. Rényi diversity was computed with the R vegan package after subsampling each repertoire 100 times to 5,000 TCRs. To build CDR3 similarity networks, amino acid triplet string-kernel similarity was used, and CDR3s were connected when their pairwise similarity was above 0.82. Starting from the raw public reads, TCRdb applied fastp trimming at Q25, assembled clones with MiXCR and retained in-frame beta chains. CDR3 protein duplicates are merged, each entry listing the most common genes and DNA. These V and J calls derive from TCRdb rather than the authors' analysis. Within this sample are around 27,000 distinct CDR3 sequences, with 4.5% to 7.5% of them counted one time only. The ten biggest clones cover 22% of the sample.

This clonotype has at least ten counts. This clone's antigen is unknown. Base qualities were left out, and no much larger clone turns up one base away. This clonotype originated in a male donor with early-stage non-small cell lung cancer. Material: PBMCs, obtained at follow-up. The sequence links TRBV25-1 to TRBJ1-1; 8 junctional bases match TRBD1. The CDR3 corresponds to CASSDPGTGNTEAFF. The base sequence is TGTGCCAGCAGTGATCCCGGGACAGGGAACACTGAAGCTTTCTTT.